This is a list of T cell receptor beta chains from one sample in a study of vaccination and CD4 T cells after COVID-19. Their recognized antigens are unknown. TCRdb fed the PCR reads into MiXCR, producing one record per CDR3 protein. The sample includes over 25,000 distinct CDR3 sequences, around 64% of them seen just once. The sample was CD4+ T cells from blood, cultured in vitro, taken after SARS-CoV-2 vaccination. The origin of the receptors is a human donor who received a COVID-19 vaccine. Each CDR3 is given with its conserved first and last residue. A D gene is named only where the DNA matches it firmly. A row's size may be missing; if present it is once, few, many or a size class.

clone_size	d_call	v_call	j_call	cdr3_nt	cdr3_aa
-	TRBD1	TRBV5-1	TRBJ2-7	TGCGCCAGCAGCTTTTCGGCCAGGGGGCCCTACGAGCAGTACTTC	CASSFSARGPYEQYF
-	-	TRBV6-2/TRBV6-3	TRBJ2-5	TGTGCCAGCAGTTGGGCCGGGGCAGAGACCCAGTACTTC	CASSWAGAETQYF
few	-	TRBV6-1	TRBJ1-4	TGTGCCAGCAGTGACAGGGGAGGAGGGGAGGAAAAACTGTTTTTT	CASSDRGGGEEKLFF
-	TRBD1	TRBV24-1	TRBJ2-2	TGTGCCACCAGTGATCGGACAGGGGGCCTATACAGAACCGGGGAGCTGTTTTTT	CATSDRTGGLYRTGELFF
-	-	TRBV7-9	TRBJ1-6	TGTGCCACCACGAAAAGCGGGAATAATTCACCCCTCCACTTT	CATTKSGNNSPLHF
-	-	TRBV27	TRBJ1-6	TGTGCCAGCAGATCCCAATCACAGGAGTGGGATTCACCCCTCCACTTT	CASRSQSQEWDSPLHF
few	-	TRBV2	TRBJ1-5	TGTGCCAGCAGTGCTTCAAGACAGTGGGGCAATCAGCCCCAGCATTTT	CASSASRQWGNQPQHF
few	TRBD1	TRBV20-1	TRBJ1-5	TGCAGTGCTAGTGGGGGACAGGGCGGCCATCAGCCCCAGCATTTT	CSASGGQGGHQPQHF
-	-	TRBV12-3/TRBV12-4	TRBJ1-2	TGTGCCAGCAGTTTTAGTCCAAACTATGGCTACACCTTC	CASSFSPNYGYTF
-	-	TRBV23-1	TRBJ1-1	TGCGCCAGCAGTCAATCACAGTACACTGAAGCTTTCTTT	CASSQSQYTEAFF
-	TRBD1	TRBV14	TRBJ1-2	TGTGCCAGCAGCCGCCGACAGGGGGATAGGTATGGCTACACCTTC	CASSRRQGDRYGYTF
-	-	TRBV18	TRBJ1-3	TGTGCCAGCTCACCTACCCGGGGGAGCTCTGGAAACACCATATATTTT	CASSPTRGSSGNTIYF
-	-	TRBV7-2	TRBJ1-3	TGTGCCAGCAGCTTAGCCCGGGGGTCTGGAAACACCATATATTTT	CASSLARGSGNTIYF
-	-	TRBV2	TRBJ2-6	TGTGCCAGCACGAAGGGGCGCTCTGGGGCCAACGTCCTGACTTTC	CASTKGRSGANVLTF
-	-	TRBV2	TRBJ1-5	TGTGCCAGCAGTGAAGAAGGTTTCAATCAGCCCCAGCATTTT	CASSEEGFNQPQHF